This TCR beta chain is drawn from a study of blood T cells in healthy people across ages (dated by TCRdb to the mid-2010s). For context, the study as a whole: Template switching captured roughly one uniquely barcoded TCR beta cDNA molecule per two T cells in model experiments. Age-related changes in TCR beta repertoire diversity were measured in the study by deep sequencing normalized with unique cDNA molecular identifiers. The study analyzed two additional independent replicas of 1 million unique cDNA reads from the same blood draw for two donors, one aged 18 to 30 and one aged 80 or older. The donors were divided into four age groups: young (average approximately 17 years), middle-aged (around 37), aged (approximately 62) and long-lived (82).

The library relied on 5' RACE. Data came from an Illumina HiSeq 2500. A second PCR of about 6 to 11 cycles was run with a J-beta primer mix and a sample-barcoded 5' primer. A unique molecular identifier was introduced onto each TCR beta cDNA molecule by a template-switch 5' adaptor carrying 12 random nucleotides. Each sample yielded at least 2.5 million CDR3-containing paired-end reads. The Mint cDNA synthesis kit, primed by a TRBC-specific oligonucleotide, was used to synthesize first-strand cDNA from all RNA. After uracil-DNA glycosylase treatment, a first 18-cycle PCR used universal primers M1SS and BC2_uni_R on all cDNA. Turning to the authors' computational methods: Each sample was normalized by randomly selecting 1 million high-quality reads, each carrying a distinct molecular identifier. Instead of being binned into consensus sequences, reads with shared molecular identifiers were discarded. CDR3 identification, clonotype clustering and error correction used MiTCR with a Q25 quality threshold and the strictest error-elimination algorithm. A nonparametric unseen species model using Euler transformation provided a lower-bound estimate of total TCR beta diversity. TCRdb reprocessing: public reads trimmed at Q25 with fastp, clones called with MiXCR, in-frame beta chains kept. Each entry merges the rows of one CDR3 protein and shows their most common DNA and genes. For this entry, the V and J calls and clone size follow TCRdb and not the study's own pipeline. For this sample the table gives around 1,000,000 distinct CDR3 sequences, of which approximately 26% were detected only once. The top ten clones comprise about 0.69% of the sample.

The donors were 40 or so Caucasian individuals from Russia, aged roughly 6 to 90 years, who were systemically healthy. Around 10 milliliters of peripheral blood were collected from each donor into EDTA-treated Vacutainer tubes. Ficoll-Paque density-gradient centrifugation was used to isolate PBMCs, with at least 6.5 million per sample. Trizol reagent was used to extract total RNA from PBMCs, with at least 6 micrograms per sample. For every donor, an aliquot of PBMCs went through flow cytometry to measure the percentages of naive CD45RAhigh/CD27high T cells. This clonotype appeared a few times. The antigen this receptor binds is unknown. The record has no base qualities; no much larger clone is one base away. The cysteine opens and the phenylalanine closes a CDR3 of 16 amino acids. The read is trimmed to its CDR3 DNA, 48 bases read in frame from base 1. V drops 5 bases and J drops 7 bases, leaving 18 bases in between. CDR1 and CDR2 were assigned from the germline V gene as ENHRY and SYGVKD.

General study outcomes and caveats: Observed TCR beta diversity per million T cells fell roughly linearly with age, and a significant reduction was already apparent by age about 43. Because the CMV infection status of the donors was unknown, age-related changes in expanded clonotypes may potentially have been confounded. Estimates of total diversity from one million sequenced T cells were regarded as lower bounds and underestimates. Because profiling used bulk unsorted PBMCs, naive and antigen-experienced compartments could not be compared conclusively. There was a strong correlation between observed TCR beta diversity and the percentage of naive T cells measured by flow cytometry. The long-lived group showed more naive CD4+ T cells, fewer expanded clones and increased TCR diversity than the aged group, suggesting age selection.

These data are also associated with another study on T cells of mothers and their children. As described in the second report: The donors were nine systemically healthy Caucasian individuals, made up of three mothers and their six children. cDNA synthesis consumed the entire amount of extracted RNA, loaded at approximately 1.6 ug RNA in each 15 ul reaction. In the second PCR, sample barcodes and 2-4 random nucleotides were introduced via the M1S primer. Over 9 million TCR beta CDR3 reads were obtained for each mother, and 2.5 million to 3.5 million reads were obtained for each child. Thymic selection shapes the output of TCR recombination in a similar way in related and unrelated pairs, and inherited differences have a minor effect. Normalized repertoire overlap was always slightly but never significantly higher in related than unrelated mother-child pairs. Persistent microchimeric T cell clones were not detected, at a sensitivity of around 95 clones per million clonotypes. To look for features that set related mother-child pairs apart from unrelated individuals, the researchers ran deep NGS to compare the TCR beta repertoires of mothers and children. The mean age was 40 +/- 4 years for the mothers and about 12 +/- 4 years for the children. Libraries were sequenced on Illumina HiSeq 2000 with 100+100 nt paired-end reads after adapter ligation with NEBNext reagents. To avoid cross-contamination, the mother libraries and the child libraries were prepared a month apart and sequenced in separate runs. Between roughly 500,000 and 2,300,000 distinct TCR beta clonotypes were identified per donor. Naive TCR beta clonotypes were estimated from low-frequency clonotypes matched to each donor's FACS-determined naive share, without sorting.

The rearranged segments are TRBV10-3 and TRBJ1-6; too little of a D gene remains to name it. The receptor's source is a girl aged 2 to 9 in good health. The sequenced sample consisted of blood. The sequenced DNA: TGTGCCATCAGTCCGGGCGAGGGAGGAGGGAATTCACCCCTCCACTTT. This sequence encodes CAISPGEGGGNSPLHF.